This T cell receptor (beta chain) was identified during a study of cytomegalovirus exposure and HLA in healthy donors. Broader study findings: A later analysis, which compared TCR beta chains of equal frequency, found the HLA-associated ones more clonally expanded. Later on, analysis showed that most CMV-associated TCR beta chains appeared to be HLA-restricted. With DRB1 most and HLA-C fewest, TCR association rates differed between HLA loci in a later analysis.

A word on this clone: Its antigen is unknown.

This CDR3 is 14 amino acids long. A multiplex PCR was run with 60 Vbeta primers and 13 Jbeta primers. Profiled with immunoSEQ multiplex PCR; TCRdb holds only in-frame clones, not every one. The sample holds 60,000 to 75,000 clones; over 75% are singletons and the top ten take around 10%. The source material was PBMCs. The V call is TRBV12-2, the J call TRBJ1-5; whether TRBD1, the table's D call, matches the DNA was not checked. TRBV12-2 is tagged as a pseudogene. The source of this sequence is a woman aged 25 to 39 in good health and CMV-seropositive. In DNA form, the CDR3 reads TGTGCAAGTCGCTCAACGACAGGGAGTCAGCCCCAGCATTTT. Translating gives CASRSTTGSQPQHF.